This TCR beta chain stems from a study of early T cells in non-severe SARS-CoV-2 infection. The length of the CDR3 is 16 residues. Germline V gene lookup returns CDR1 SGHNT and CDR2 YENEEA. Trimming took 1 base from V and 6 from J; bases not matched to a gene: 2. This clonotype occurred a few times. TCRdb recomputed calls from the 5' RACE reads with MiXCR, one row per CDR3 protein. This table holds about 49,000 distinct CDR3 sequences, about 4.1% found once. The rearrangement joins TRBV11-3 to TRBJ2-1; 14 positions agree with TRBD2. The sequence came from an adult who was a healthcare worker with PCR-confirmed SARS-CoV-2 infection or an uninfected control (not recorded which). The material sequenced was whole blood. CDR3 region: CASSLGGLAGVNEQFF. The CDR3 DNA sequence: TGTGCCAGCAGCTTAGGGGGACTAGCGGGAGTCAATGAGCAGTTCTTC.